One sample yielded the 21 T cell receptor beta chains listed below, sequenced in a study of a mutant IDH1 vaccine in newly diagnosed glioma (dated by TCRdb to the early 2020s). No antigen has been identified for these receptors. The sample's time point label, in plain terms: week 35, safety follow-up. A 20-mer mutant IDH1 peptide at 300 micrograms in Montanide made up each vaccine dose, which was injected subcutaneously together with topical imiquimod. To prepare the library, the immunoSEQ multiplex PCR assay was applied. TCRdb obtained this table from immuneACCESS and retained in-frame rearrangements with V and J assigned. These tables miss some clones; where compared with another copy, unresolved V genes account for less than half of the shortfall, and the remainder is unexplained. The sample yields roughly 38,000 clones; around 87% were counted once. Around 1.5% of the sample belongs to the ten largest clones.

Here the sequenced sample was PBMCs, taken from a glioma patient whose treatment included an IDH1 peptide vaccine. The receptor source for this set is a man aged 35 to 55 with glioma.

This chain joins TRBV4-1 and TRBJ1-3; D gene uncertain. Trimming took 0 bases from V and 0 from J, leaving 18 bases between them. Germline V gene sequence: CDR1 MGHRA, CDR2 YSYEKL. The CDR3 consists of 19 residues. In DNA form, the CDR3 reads TGCGCCAGCAGCCAAGACCCGGCCGCAGAAGTGATCTCTGGAAACACCATATATTTT. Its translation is CASSQDPAAEVISGNTIYF.

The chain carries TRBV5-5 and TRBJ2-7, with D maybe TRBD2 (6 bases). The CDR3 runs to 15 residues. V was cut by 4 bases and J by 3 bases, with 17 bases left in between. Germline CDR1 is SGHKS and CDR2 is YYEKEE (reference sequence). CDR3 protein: CASSLERAPYYEQYF. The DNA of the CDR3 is TGTGCCAGCAGCCTTGAGCGGGCCCCCTACTACGAGCAGTACTTC.

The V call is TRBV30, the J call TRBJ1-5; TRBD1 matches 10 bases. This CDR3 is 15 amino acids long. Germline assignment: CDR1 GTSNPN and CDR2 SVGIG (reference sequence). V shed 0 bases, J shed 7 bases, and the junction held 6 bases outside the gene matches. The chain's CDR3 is CAWSVPDRGRQPQHF. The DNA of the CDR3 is TGTGCCTGGAGTGTCCCGGACAGGGGGAGGCAGCCCCAGCATTTT.

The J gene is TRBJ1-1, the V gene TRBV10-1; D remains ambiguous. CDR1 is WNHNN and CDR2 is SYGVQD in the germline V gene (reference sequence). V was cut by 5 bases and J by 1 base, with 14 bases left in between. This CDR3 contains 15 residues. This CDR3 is CASSRERTGNTEAFF. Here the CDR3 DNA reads TGCGCCAGCAGTCGAGAAAGAACGGGGAACACTGAAGCTTTCTTT.

The CDR3 here is CASSLQGAGYGYTF. Here the CDR3 DNA reads TGTGCCAGCAGTCTACAGGGGGCGGGCTATGGCTACACCTTC. V gene TRBV28 combines with J gene TRBJ1-2; 9 nucleotides match TRBD1. The V segment lost 5 bases and the J segment 4 bases; nucleotides outside the gene matches: 5. Germline assignment: CDR1 MDHEN and CDR2 SYDVKM. The CDR3 totals 14 residues.

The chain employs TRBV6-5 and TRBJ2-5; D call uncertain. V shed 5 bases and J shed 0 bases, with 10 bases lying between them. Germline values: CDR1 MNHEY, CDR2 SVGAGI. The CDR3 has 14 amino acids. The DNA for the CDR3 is TGTGCCAGCAGTAACGACGGGTACCAAGAGACCCAGTACTTC. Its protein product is CASSNDGYQETQYF.

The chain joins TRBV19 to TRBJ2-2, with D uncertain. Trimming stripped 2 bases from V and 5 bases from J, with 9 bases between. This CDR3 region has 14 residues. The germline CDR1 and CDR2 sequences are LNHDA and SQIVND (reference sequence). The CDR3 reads CASSITETTGELFF. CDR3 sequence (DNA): TGTGCCAGTAGTATAACCGAGACGACCGGGGAGCTGTTTTTT.

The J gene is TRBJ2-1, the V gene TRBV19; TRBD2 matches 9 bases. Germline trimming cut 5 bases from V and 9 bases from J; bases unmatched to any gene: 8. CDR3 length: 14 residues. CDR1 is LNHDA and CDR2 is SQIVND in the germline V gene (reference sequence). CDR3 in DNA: TGTGCCAGTAGTTTTCCTAGCGGGACTGGTGAGCAGTTCTTC. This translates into CASSFPSGTGEQFF.

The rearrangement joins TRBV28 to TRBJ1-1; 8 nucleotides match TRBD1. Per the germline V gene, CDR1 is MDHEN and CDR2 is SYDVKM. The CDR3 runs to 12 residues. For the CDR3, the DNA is TGTGCTTCAGGGGGCTTGAACACTGAAGCTTTCTTT. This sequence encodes CASGGLNTEAFF.

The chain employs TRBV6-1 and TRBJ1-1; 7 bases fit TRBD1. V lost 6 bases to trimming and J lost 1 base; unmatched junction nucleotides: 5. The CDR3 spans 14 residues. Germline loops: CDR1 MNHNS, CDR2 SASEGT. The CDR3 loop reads CASSAGQWNTEAFF. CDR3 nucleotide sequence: TGTGCCAGCAGCGCGGGACAGTGGAACACTGAAGCTTTCTTT.

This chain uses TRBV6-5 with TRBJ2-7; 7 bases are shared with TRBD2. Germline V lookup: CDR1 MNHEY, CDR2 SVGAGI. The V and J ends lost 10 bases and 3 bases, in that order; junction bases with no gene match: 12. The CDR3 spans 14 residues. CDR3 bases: TGTGCCACCAGATCGCCCGGACTAGACTACGAGCAGTACTTC. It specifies CATRSPGLDYEQYF.

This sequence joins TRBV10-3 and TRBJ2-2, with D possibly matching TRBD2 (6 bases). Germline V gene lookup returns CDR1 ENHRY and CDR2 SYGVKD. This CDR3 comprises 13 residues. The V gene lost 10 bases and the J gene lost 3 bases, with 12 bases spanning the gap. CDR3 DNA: TGTGCCACCAGGAGGGAAGACACCGGGGAGCTGTTTTTT. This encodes CATRREDTGELFF.

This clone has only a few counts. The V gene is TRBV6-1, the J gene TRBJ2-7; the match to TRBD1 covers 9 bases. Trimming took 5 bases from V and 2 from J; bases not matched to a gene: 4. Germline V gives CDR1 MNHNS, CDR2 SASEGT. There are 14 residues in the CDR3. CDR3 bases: TGTGCCAGCAGTAACACAGGGGGCACCTACGAGCAGTACTTC. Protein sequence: CASSNTGGTYEQYF.

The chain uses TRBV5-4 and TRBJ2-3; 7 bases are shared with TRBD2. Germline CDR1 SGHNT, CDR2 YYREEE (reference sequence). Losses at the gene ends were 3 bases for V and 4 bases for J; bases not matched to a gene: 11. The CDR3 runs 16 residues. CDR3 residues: CASSSGLGFSADTQYF. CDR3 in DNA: TGTGCCAGCAGCTCAGGACTAGGGTTTTCGGCAGATACGCAGTATTTT.

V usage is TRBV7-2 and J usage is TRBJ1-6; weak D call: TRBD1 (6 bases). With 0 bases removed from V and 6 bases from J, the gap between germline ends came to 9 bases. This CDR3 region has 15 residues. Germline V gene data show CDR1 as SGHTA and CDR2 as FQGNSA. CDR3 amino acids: CASSLAGRGNSPLHF. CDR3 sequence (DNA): TGTGCCAGCAGCTTAGCCGGCAGGGGTAATTCACCCCTCCACTTT.

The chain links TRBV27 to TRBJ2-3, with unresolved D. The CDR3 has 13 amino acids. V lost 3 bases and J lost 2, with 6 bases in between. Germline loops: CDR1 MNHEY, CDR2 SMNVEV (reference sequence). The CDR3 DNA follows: TGTGCCAGCAGTTTGACTTTCACAGATACGCAGTATTTT. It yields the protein CASSLTFTDTQYF.

The CDR3 region is CASTKLSGGRTDTQYF. CDR3 bases: TGTGCCAGTACTAAGCTTAGCGGGGGTCGCACAGATACGCAGTATTTT. V gene TRBV19 combines with J gene TRBJ2-3; 9 nucleotides line up with TRBD2. The trim removed 7 bases at V and 1 base at J, leaving 9 bases unmatched. The CDR3 is made up of 16 amino acids. Germline V gene data show CDR1 as LNHDA and CDR2 as SQIVND (reference sequence). Together with reference TRBV19 and TRBJ2-3, the CDR3 gives the full variable domain: DGGITQSPKYLFRKEGQNVTLSCEQNLNHDAMYWYRQDPGQGLRLIYYSQIVNDFQKGDIAEGYSVSREKKESFPLTVTSAQKNPTAFYLCASTKLSGGRTDTQYFGPGTRLTVL.

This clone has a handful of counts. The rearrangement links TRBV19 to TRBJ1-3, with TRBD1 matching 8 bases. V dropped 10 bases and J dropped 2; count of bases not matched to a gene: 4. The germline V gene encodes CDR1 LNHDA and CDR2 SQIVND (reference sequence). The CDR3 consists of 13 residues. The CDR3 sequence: CATADRAGNTIYF. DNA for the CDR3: TGTGCCACCGCGGACAGGGCTGGAAACACCATATATTTT.

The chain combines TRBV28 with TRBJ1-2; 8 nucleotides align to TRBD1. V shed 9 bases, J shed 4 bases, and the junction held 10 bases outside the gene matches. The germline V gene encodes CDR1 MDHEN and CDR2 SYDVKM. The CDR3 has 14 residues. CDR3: CASTLRGRVYGYTF. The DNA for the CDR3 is TGTGCCAGTACCCTCAGGGGGCGAGTCTATGGCTACACCTTC.

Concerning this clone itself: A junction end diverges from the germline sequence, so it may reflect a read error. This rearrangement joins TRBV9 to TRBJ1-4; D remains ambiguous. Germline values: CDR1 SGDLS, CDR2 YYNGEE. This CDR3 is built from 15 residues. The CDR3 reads CASSVEGIPNGKLFF. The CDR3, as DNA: TGTGCCAGCAGCGTAGAAGGGATACCTAATGGAAAACTGTTTTTT.

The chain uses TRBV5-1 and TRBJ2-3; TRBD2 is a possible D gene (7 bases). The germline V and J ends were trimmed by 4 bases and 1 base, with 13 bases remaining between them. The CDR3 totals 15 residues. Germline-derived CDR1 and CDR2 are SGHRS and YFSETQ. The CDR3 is CASSPGGHGTDTQYF. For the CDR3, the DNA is TGCGCCAGCAGCCCCGGGGGGCACGGCACAGATACGCAGTATTTT.